The 18 T cell receptor beta chains in this list originate from one sample, sequenced in a study of CD8 T cells in Susac syndrome. After extraction with the RNeasy kit, roughly 0.45 to 1 ug of the RNA was reverse transcribed using random hexamers. TCRdb used MiXCR to reprocess the immunoSEQ multiplex PCR reads, holding one entry per CDR3 protein. In the table there are a few hundred thousand distinct CDR3 sequences, approximately 92% of which are singletons. Sequences were obtained from CD4+ T cells from PBMCs. These receptors were collected from a human donor with multiple sclerosis.

The rearrangement links TRBV11-2 to TRBJ2-1; TRBD2 agrees at 10 bases. Per the germline V gene, CDR1 is SGHAT and CDR2 is FQNNGV. This CDR3 contains 15 residues. With V trimmed by 2 bases and J by 8 bases, 6 bases remained unmatched. CDR3 loop: CASSLSSGGWDEQFF. The CDR3 DNA reads as TGTGCCAGCAGCTTATCTAGCGGGGGTTGGGATGAGCAGTTCTTC.

The chain employs TRBV12-3 or TRBV12-4 and TRBJ2-7, with TRBD1 identical over 9 bases. This CDR3 is built from 15 residues. The V segment lost 2 bases and the J segment 3 bases; nucleotides outside the gene matches: 5. The CDR3 region is CASSLSGTGLYEQYF. In DNA, the CDR3 is TGTGCCAGCAGTTTATCCGGGACAGGGCTCTACGAGCAGTACTTC.

The chain has TRBV28 and TRBJ1-3, with D possibly being TRBD1 (5 bases). Germline values: CDR1 MDHEN, CDR2 SYDVKM. V gave up 6 bases and J gave up 0 bases, with 9 bases separating them. The CDR3 length is 14 residues. CDR3 loop: CASRGGHSGNTIYF. The DNA of the CDR3 is TGTGCCAGCAGGGGGGGTCACTCTGGAAACACCATATATTTT.

The chain employs TRBV2 and TRBJ2-1; D uncertain. The CDR3 is made up of 11 amino acids. Germline V gene data show CDR1 as SNHLY and CDR2 as FYNNEI. The V and J ends lost 2 bases and 12 bases respectively, with 8 bases between them. DNA for the CDR3: TGTGCCAGCAGTGAAACGATCGGGCAGTTCTTC. It specifies CASSETIGQFF.

The rearrangement uses TRBV20-1 and TRBJ2-4; TRBD1 is a possible D gene (6 bases). Germline assignment: CDR1 DFQATT and CDR2 SNEGSKA (reference sequence). The CDR3 runs to 14 residues. Deletions cut 1 base from V and 3 bases from J, with 10 bases between. CDR3 residues: CSARAGRGKNIQYF. CDR3 DNA sequence: TGCAGTGCTAGAGCGGGCAGGGGCAAAAACATTCAGTACTTC.

The chain has TRBV6-1 and TRBJ1-2, with a tentative D call TRBD1 (5 bases). CDR1 MNHNS and CDR2 SASEGT come from the germline V gene. This CDR3 is 13 amino acids long. V lost 0 bases, J lost 8 bases, and 10 bases lay in between. The CDR3 DNA is TGTGCCAGCAGTGAAGCGCGAGGGGAAGGCTACACCTTC. Translating gives CASSEARGEGYTF.

This chain links TRBV20-1 with TRBJ1-5; 11 bases match TRBD1. The CDR3 totals 17 residues. V was clipped by 6 bases and J by 2 bases; unmatched bases: 12. Germline CDR1 DFQATT, CDR2 SNEGSKA (reference sequence). The CDR3 DNA follows: TGCAGTGCGTTGCCGGGACAGGGGGTTTCGGGCAATCAGCCCCAGCATTTT. As protein: CSALPGQGVSGNQPQHF.

The CDR3 DNA follows: TGTGCCAGCAGTTTACGGGGGGCGCACGGCTACACCTTC. Translation: CASSLRGAHGYTF. This sequence joins TRBV28 and TRBJ1-2; maybe TRBD1 (6 bases). V was shortened by 2 bases and J by 8 bases, with 12 bases between the two germline ends. Germline CDR1 and CDR2: MDHEN and SYDVKM. CDR3 size: 13 residues.

The chain joins TRBV10-3 to TRBJ2-2; 9 bases are shared with TRBD1. Looked up from germline, CDR1 is ENHRY and CDR2 is SYGVKD. V was clipped by 10 bases and J by 0 bases; unmatched bases: 9. CDR3 size: 16 residues. The CDR3 DNA reads as TGTGCCAGCAGGAGCGGGACAGGGACGAACACCGGGGAGCTGTTTTTT. Amino acid sequence: CASRSGTGTNTGELFF.

This chain connects TRBV19 to TRBJ2-2; no clear D. This CDR3 is 15 amino acids long. The ends were cut back, 1 base at V and 1 base at J, with 7 bases in the middle. From germline, CDR1 is LNHDA and CDR2 SQIVND (reference sequence). CDR3 residues: CASSIGVRNTGELFF. The CDR3 DNA is TGTGCCAGTAGTATAGGAGTAAGGAACACCGGGGAGCTGTTTTTT.

This clonotype appeared once. The rearrangement links TRBV5-1 to TRBJ2-3; D call uncertain. Per germline, CDR1 SGHRS and CDR2 YFSETQ. The CDR3 sequence is 12 residues long. V was pared by 3 bases and J by 2 bases, with 4 bases between. This chain's CDR3 is CASSWSTDTQYF. The CDR3 DNA follows: TGCGCCAGCAGCTGGTCCACAGATACGCAGTATTTT.

The rearrangement uses TRBV20-1 and TRBJ2-1; 7 bases agree with TRBD2. This CDR3 comprises 17 residues. Trimming cost V 5 bases and J 1 base; bases outside gene matches: 14. Germline V gives CDR1 DFQATT, CDR2 SNEGSKA (reference sequence). CDR3 sequence (DNA): TGCAGTGCTCCCCCGCGGGCGGGAGTAGGGTCCTACAATGAGCAGTTCTTC. The encoded protein is CSAPPRAGVGSYNEQFF.

The V call is TRBV29-1, the J call TRBJ1-2, with D perhaps matching TRBD1 (6 bases). Trimming removed 8 bases from V and 3 bases from J, with 13 bases in between. This CDR3 has 12 amino acids. Germline-derived CDR1 and CDR2 are SQVTM and ANQGSEA. The CDR3 reads CSSRGGDYGYTF. CDR3 DNA sequence: TGCAGCTCCCGAGGGGGAGACTATGGCTACACCTTC.

The chain links TRBV12-3 or TRBV12-4 to TRBJ2-7; D is ambiguous. Trimming took 7 bases from V and 6 from J, leaving 13 bases between them. The CDR3 is 12 amino acids. The CDR3 coding sequence is TGTGCCAGCACCCGCAGGTTCCGCGAGCAGTACTTC. This translates into CASTRRFREQYF.

This clonotype was counted once. This rearrangement joins TRBV11-2 to TRBJ2-5; possible D gene TRBD2, 7 bases. The germline V gene encodes CDR1 SGHAT and CDR2 FQNNGV. The CDR3 contains 15 residues. V was cut by 6 bases and J by 4 bases, with 18 bases left in between. This CDR3 reads CASRLRGRAGETQYF. DNA for the CDR3: TGTGCCAGCAGGTTGCGGGGGCGGGCTGGAGAGACCCAGTACTTC.

This sequence joins TRBV6-1 and TRBJ2-2, with D unclear. Per the germline V gene, CDR1 is MNHNS and CDR2 is SASEGT. With 0 bases removed from V and 4 bases from J, the gap between germline ends came to 6 bases. The CDR3 runs to 14 residues. CDR3 coding DNA: TGTGCCAGCAGTGAAGCGCCCACCACCGGGGAGCTGTTTTTT. Protein product: CASSEAPTTGELFF.

CDR3 sequence reads: CSARDPSGAVGTQYF. The CDR3 nucleotides read TGCAGTGCTAGAGATCCCAGCGGGGCAGTAGGGACCCAGTACTTC. The V call is TRBV20-1, the J call TRBJ2-5; 7 bases line up with TRBD2. Germline assignment: CDR1 DFQATT and CDR2 SNEGSKA (reference sequence). Trimming took 0 bases from V and 7 from J; bases not matched to a gene: 11. The CDR3 consists of 15 residues.

This clonotype was detected only a few times. The chain couples TRBV3-1 to TRBJ2-5; D is undetermined. V was shortened by 2 bases and J by 2 bases, with 12 bases between the two germline ends. The CDR3 is 15 residues long. The germline V gene has CDR1 LGHDT and CDR2 YNNKEL (reference sequence). This CDR3 is CASSQTVAVQETQYF. In DNA form, the CDR3 reads TGTGCCAGCAGCCAAACCGTAGCTGTGCAAGAGACCCAGTACTTC.